One sample yielded the 6 T cell receptor beta chains listed below, sequenced in a study of shared clonotypes between healthy human individuals. Clones were sequenced by immunoSEQ multiplex PCR, and TCRdb holds only the in-frame ones, with some missing. The table includes roughly 640,000 clones, about 97% detected once. Sequencing was done on a sample of naive CD4+ T cells sorted from blood. The subset is: CD45RA+ positively selected. All receptors come from a woman aged 25 to 39 in good health.

The chain employs TRBV4-2 and TRBJ2-3; D tentatively reads TRBD1 or TRBD2 (6 bases each). CDR1 and CDR2 from the germline V gene are LGHNA and YNFKEQ. V was pared by 0 bases and J by 2 bases, with 12 bases between. This CDR3 comprises 16 residues. In DNA form, the CDR3 reads TGTGCCAGCAGCCAAGATCGGGGGCGGTCCACAGATACGCAGTATTTT. This gives the protein CASSQDRGRSTDTQYF.

The J gene is TRBJ1-5, the V gene TRBV7-8; TRBD1 might be the D (6 bases). CDR1 is SGHVS, CDR2 FQNEAQ, per germline. This CDR3 region has 15 residues. V lost 1 base, J lost 4 bases, and 11 bases lay in between. The CDR3 loop reads CASSLDRELNQPQHF. The CDR3 bases are TGTGCCAGCAGCTTAGACAGGGAACTAAATCAGCCCCAGCATTTT.

The chain has TRBV5-6 and TRBJ2-2; D gene unclear. The CDR3 covers 14 residues. Germline-derived CDR1 and CDR2 are SGHDT and YYEEEE. Trimming shortened V by 0 bases and J by 5 bases, and 8 bases separated the two germline ends. The CDR3 loop reads CASSLDRPTGELFF. The CDR3 DNA sequence: TGTGCCAGCAGCTTGGACCGACCTACCGGGGAGCTGTTTTTT.

In this sample, this clone turned up once. The chain is built from TRBV20-1 and TRBJ1-1; D call uncertain. Deletions cut 5 bases from V and 5 bases from J, with 6 bases between. Germline values: CDR1 DFQATT, CDR2 SNEGSKA (reference sequence). CDR3 size: 10 residues. The CDR3, as DNA: TGCAGTGCTTGGCATACTGAAGCTTTCTTT. Its translation is CSAWHTEAFF.

This chain joins TRBV9 and TRBJ1-2, with TRBD1 matching 8 bases. V lost 0 bases to trimming and J lost 6 bases; unmatched junction nucleotides: 7. The CDR3 spans 15 residues. The V gene's germline CDR1 is SGDLS and CDR2 YYNGEE. CDR3 region: CASSVALGQGHGYTF. CDR3 bases: TGTGCCAGCAGCGTAGCTCTTGGACAGGGTCATGGCTACACCTTC.

As to this clone: Different DNA sequences within this sample yield the same CDR3. V gene TRBV29-1 combines with J gene TRBJ1-1, with no clear D. V lost 4 bases and J 5 bases, leaving 5 bases between the germline ends. Germline lookup yields CDR1 SQVTM and CDR2 ANQGSEA. The CDR3 covers 10 residues. CDR3 sequence: CSVVRTEAFF. In DNA, the CDR3 is TGCAGCGTTGTACGTACTGAAGCTTTCTTT.